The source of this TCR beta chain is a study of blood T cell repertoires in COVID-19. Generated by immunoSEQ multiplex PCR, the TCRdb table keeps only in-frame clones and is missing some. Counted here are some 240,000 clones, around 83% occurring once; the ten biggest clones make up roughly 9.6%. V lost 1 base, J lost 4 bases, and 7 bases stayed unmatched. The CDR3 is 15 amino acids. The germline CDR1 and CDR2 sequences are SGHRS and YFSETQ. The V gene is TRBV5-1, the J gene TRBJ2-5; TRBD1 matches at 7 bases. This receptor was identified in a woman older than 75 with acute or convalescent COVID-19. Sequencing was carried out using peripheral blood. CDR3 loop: CASSLLTNRGETQYF. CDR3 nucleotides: TGCGCCAGCAGCTTGTTGACGAACAGGGGAGAGACCCAGTACTTC.